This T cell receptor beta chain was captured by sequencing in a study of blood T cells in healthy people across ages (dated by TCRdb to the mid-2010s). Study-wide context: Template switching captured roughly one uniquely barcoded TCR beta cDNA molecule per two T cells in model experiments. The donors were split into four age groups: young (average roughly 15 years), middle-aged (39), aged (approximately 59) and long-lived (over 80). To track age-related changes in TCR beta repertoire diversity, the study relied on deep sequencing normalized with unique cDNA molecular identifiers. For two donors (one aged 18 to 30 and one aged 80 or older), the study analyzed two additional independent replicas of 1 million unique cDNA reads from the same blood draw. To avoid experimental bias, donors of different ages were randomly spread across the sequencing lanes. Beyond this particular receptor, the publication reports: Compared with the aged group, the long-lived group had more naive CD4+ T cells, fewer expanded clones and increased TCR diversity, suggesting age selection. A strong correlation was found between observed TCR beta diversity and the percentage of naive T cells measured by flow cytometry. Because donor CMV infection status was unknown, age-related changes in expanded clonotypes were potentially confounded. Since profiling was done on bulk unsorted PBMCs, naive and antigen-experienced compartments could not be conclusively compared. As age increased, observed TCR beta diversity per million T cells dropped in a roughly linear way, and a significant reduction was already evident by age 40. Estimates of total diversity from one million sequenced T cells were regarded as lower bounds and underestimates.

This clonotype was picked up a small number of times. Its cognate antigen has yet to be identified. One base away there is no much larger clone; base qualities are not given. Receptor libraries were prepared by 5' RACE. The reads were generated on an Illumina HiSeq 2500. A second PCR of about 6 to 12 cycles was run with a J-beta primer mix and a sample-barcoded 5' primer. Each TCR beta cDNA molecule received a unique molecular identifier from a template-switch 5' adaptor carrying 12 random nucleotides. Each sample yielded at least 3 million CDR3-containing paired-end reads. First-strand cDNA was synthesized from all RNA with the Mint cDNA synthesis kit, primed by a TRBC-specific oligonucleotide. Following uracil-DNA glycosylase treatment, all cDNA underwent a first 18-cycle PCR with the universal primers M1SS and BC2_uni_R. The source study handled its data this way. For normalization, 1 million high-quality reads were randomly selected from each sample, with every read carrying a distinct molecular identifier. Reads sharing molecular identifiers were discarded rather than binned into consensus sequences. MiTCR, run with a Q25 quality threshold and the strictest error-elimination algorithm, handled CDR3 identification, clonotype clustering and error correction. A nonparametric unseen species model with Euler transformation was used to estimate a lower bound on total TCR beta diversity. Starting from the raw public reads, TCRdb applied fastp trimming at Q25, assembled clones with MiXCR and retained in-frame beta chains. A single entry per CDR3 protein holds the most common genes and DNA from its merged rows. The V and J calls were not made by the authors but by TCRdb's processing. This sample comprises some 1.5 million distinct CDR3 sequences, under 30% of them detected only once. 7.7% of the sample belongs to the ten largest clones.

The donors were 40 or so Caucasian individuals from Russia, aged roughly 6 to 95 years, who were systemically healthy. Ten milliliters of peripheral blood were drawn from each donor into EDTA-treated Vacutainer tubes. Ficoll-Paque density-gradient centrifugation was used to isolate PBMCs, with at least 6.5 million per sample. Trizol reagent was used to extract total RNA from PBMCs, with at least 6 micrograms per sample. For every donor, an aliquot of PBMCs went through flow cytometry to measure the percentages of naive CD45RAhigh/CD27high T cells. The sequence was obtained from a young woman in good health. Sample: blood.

The sequenced DNA: TGTGCCAGCAGCCCTAGACGCGGGAGAATAGATACGCAGTATTTT. Protein translation: CASSPRRGRIDTQYF. The sequence links TRBV7-2 to TRBJ2-3; TRBD2 fits 7 bases in the junction. The germline V and J ends show losses of 5 bases and 5 bases respectively, and no gene match explains 10 bases of the junction. Reading from cysteine to phenylalanine, the CDR3 counts 15 amino acids. This entry keeps only the CDR3 DNA: 45 bases, framed from base 1. CDR1 and CDR2, looked up from the germline V gene, are SGHTA and FQGNSA.